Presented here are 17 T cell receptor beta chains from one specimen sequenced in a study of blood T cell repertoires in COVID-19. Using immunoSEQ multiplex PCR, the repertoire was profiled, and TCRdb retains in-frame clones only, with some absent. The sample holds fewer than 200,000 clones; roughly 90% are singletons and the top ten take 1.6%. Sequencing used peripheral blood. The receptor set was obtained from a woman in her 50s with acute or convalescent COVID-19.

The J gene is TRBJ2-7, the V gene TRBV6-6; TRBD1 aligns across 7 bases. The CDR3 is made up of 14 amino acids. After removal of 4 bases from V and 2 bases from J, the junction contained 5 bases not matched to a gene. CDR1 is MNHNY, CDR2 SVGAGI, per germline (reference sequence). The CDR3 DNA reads TGTGCCAGCAGTTTTCGACAGGGACCCTACGAGCAGTACTTC. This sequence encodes CASSFRQGPYEQYF.

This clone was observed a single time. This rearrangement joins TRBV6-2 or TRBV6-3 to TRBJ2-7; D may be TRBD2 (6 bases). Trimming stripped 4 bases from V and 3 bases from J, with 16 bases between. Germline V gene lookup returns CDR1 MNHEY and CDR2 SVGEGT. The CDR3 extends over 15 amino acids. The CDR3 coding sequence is TGTGCCAGCAGTTTTGCCGGGACTTGGAGCTACGAGCAGTACTTC. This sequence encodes CASSFAGTWSYEQYF.

The CDR3 bases are TGTGCCAGCAGCCCTTTAGAGAGGAGCTCCTACGAGCAGTACTTC. Amino acid sequence: CASSPLERSSYEQYF. This chain links TRBV7-9 with TRBJ2-7, with D unclear. CDR1 is SEHNR and CDR2 is FQNEAQ in the germline V gene (reference sequence). CDR3 length: 15 residues. V was pared by 5 bases and J by 0 bases, with 14 bases between.

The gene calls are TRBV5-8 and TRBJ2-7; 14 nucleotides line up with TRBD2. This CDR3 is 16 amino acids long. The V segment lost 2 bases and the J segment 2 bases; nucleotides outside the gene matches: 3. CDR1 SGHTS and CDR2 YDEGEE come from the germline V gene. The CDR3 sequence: CASSFRLAGGAYEQYF. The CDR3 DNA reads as TGTGCCAGCAGCTTCCGACTAGCGGGAGGGGCCTACGAGCAGTACTTC. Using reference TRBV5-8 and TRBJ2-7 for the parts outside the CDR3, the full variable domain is EAGVTQSPTHLIKTRGQQATLRCSPISGHTSVYWYQQALGLGLQFLLWYDEGEERNRGNFPPRFSGRQFPNYSSELNVNALELEDSALYLCASSFRLAGGAYEQYFGPGTRLTVT.

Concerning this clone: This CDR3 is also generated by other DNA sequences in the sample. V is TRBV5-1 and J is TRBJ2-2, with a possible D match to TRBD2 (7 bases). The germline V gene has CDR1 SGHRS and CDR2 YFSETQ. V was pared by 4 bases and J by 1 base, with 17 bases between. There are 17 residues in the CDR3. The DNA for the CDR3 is TGCGCCAGCAGCCTGAGGGGGGGGGCGCAGAACACCGGGGAGCTGTTTTTT. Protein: CASSLRGGAQNTGELFF.

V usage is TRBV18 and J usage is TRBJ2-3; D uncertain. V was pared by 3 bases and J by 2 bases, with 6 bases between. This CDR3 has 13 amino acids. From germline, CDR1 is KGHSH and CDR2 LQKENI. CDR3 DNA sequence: TGTGCCAGCTCACCCACTCTCACAGATACGCAGTATTTT. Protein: CASSPTLTDTQYF. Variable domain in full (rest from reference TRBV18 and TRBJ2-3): NAGVMQNPRHLVRRRGQEARLRCSPMKGHSHVYWYRQLPEEGLKFMVYLQKENIIDESGMPKERFSAEFPKEGPSILRIQQVVRGDSAAYFCASSPTLTDTQYFGPGTRLTVL.

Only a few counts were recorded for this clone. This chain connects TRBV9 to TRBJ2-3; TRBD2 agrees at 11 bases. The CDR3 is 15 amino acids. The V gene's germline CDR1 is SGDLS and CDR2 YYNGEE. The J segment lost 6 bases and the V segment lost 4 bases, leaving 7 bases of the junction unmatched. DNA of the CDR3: TGTGCCAGCAGCCAAACTAGCGGGGGATTCGATACGCAGTATTTT. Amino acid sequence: CASSQTSGGFDTQYF.

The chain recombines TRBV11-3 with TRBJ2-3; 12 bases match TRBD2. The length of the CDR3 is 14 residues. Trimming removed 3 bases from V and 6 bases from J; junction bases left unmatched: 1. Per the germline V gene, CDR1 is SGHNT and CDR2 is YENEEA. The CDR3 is CASSLTSGSDTQYF. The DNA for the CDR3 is TGTGCCAGCAGCTTGACTAGCGGGAGTGATACGCAGTATTTT.

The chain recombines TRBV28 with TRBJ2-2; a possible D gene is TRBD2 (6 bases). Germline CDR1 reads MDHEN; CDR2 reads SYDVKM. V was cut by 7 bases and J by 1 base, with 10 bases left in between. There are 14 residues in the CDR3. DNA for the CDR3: TGTGCCAGCACGAGGGGAGGGAACACCGGGGAGCTGTTTTTT. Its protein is CASTRGGNTGELFF.

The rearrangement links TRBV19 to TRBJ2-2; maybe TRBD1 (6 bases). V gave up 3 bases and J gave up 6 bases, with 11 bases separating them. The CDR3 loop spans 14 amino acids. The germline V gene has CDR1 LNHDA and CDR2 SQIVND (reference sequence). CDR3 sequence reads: CASSITGKAGELFF. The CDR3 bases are TGTGCCAGTAGTATTACAGGGAAGGCCGGGGAGCTGTTTTTT.

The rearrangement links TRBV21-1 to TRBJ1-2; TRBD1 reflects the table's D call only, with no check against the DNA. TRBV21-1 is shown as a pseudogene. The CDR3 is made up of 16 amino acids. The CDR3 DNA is TGTGCCAGCAGCAAAGTCCTGACAGGGGGCAACTATGGCTACACCTTC. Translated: CASSKVLTGGNYGYTF.

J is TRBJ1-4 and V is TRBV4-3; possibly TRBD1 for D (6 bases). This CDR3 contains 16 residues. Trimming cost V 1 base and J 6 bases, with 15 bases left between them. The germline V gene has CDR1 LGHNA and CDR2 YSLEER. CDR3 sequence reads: CASSQVRGAGDEKLFF. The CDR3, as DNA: TGCGCCAGCAGCCAAGTTCGGGGGGCTGGCGATGAAAAACTGTTTTTT.

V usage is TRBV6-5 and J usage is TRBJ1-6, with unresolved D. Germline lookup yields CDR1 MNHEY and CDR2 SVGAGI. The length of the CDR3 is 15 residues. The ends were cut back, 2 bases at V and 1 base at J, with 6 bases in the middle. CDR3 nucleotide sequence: TGTGCCAGCAGTTACGGAGGGTCCTATAATTCACCCCTCCACTTT. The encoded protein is CASSYGGSYNSPLHF.

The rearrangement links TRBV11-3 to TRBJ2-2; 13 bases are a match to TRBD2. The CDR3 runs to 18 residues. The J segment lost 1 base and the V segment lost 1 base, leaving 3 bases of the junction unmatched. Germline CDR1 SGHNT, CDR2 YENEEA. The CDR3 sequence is CASSLGTSGGVNTGELFF. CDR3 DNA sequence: TGTGCCAGCAGCTTAGGGACTAGCGGGGGAGTGAACACCGGGGAGCTGTTTTTT.

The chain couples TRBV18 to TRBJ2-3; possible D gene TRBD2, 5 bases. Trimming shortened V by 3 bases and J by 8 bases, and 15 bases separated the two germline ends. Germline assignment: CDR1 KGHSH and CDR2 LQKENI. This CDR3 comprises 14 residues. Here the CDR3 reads CASSPQVARGTQYF. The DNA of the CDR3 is TGTGCCAGCTCACCCCAGGTAGCCCGGGGTACGCAGTATTTT.

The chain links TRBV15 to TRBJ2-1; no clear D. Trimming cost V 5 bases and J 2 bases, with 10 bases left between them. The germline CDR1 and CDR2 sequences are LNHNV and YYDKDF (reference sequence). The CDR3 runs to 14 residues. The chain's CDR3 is CATSGRDPYNEQFF. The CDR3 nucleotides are TGTGCCACCAGCGGGCGAGACCCCTACAATGAGCAGTTCTTC.

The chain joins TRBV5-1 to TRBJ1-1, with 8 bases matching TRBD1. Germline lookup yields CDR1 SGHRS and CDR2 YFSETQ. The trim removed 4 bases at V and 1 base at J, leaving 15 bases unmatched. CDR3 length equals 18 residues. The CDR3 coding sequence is TGCGCCAGCAGCCGGCTGGGGTCGGACAGGGTGAAGAACACTGAAGCTTTCTTT. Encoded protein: CASSRLGSDRVKNTEAFF.